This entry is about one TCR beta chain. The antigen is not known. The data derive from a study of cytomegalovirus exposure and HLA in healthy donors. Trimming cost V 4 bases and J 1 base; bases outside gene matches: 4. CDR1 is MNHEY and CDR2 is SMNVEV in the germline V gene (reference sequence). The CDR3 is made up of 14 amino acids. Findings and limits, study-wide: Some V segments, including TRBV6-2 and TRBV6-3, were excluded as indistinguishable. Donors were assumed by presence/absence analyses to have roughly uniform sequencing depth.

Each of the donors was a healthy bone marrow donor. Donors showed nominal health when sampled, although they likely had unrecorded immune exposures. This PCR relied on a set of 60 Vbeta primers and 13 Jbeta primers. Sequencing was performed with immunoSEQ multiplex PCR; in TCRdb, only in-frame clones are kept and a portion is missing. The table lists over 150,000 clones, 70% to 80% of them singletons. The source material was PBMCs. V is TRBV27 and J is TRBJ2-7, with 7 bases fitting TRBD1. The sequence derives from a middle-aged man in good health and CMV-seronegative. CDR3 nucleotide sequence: TGTGCCAGCAGTTCACAGGGGAGATCCTACGAGCAGTACTTC. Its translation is CASSSQGRSYEQYF.